The source of this TCR beta chain is a study of molecular identifiers for immune sequencing clone quantification. A remark on this clonotype: It is likely a read error, because the conserved phenylalanine at the end of the CDR3 is missing.

Using its own MiXCR run on the PCR reads, TCRdb lists one record per CDR3 protein. The data contain roughly 55,000 distinct CDR3 sequences, roughly a third of them seen just once; the ten biggest clones take up 3.5% to 4.5%. Germline-derived CDR1 and CDR2 are SGHAT and FQNNGV. The CDR3 spans 15 residues. The ends were cut back, 8 bases at V and 0 bases at J, with 11 bases in the middle. The sample was naive CD8+ T cells from blood, with Jurkat cell RNA spiked in. Stated subset: FACS-sorted CD8+CD4-CCR7+CD45RA+ naive T cells. The V and J genes are TRBV11-2 and TRBJ2-6, with D uncertain. The source of this sequence is a human donor in good health. Some libraries in this study had Jurkat cell RNA spiked in. CDR3 sequence reads: CASCRAFSGANVLTL. CDR3 nucleotide sequence: TGTGCCAGCTGCCGGGCCTTCTCTGGGGCCAACGTCCTGACTCTC.